This TCR beta chain was retrieved from a study of low-dose radiotherapy and immunotherapy resistance in tumors. Study details: The study gave Cohort 2 1 Gy per fraction every two weeks, totaling 13 Gy over 26 weeks.

First-strand cDNA used TRAV- and TRBV-specific primers, covering alpha and beta chains. PCR amplification of the TCRs was performed with Phusion for 15 to 25 PCR cycles, and it relied on a constant-region primer together with a V-primer adapter. TCRdb redid the calling of the reads with MiXCR, one entry per CDR3 protein. The table shows more than 50,000 distinct CDR3 sequences, with around a quarter occurring only once. The V end was cut by 1 base, the J end by 2 bases, with 6 bases between. From germline, CDR1 is GTSNPN and CDR2 SVGIG (reference sequence). The CDR3 has 13 amino acids. Time point in this sample: before trial treatment. Administered to the donors were nivolumab, ipilimumab, aspirin, low-dose cyclophosphamide and low-dose radiotherapy. In its sample, this clonotype was seen many times.

The sequencing used PBMCs, collected before treatment. This clonotype was sampled from a male donor with rectosigmoid adenocarcinoma. The rearrangement joins TRBV30 to TRBJ1-5; D possibly corresponds to TRBD1 (6 bases). The CDR3 loop reads CAWSEGGNQPQHF. In DNA, the CDR3 is TGTGCCTGGAGTGAGGGGGGCAATCAGCCCCAGCATTTT. The complete variable domain, with remaining parts taken from reference TRBV30 and TRBJ1-5, reads SQTIHQWPATLVQPVGSPLSLECTVEGTSNPNLYWYRQAAGRGLQLLFYSVGIGQISSEVPQNLSASRPQDRQFILSSKKLLLSDSGFYLCAWSEGGNQPQHFGDGTRLSIL.